The rows below give T cell receptor beta chains drawn from one sample of a study of cytomegalovirus exposure and HLA in healthy donors. The assay was immunoSEQ multiplex PCR, and TCRdb's table has in-frame clones only and misses some. This repertoire shows about 200,000 clones, about four fifths found once; its top ten account for about 3%. The specimen was PBMCs. These receptors were obtained from a man aged 25 to 40 in good health and CMV-seronegative. Each CDR3 is given with its conserved first and last residue. The order of the fields is CDR3 length, clone size, D gene, V gene, J gene, CDR3 DNA, CDR3 protein. D genes are given only for firm matches. Some rows mark clone size as missing; the rest say once, few, many or name a class of expanded clone.

length: 14
size: -
D: -
V: TRBV18
J: TRBJ1-1
DNA: TGTGCCAGCTCACCCACAGCCGTGAACACTGAAGCTTTCTTT
CDR3: CASSPTAVNTEAFF

length: 15
size: few
D: TRBD1
V: TRBV7-8
J: TRBJ2-7
DNA: TGTGCCAGCAGGAGGGACAGGGCCTTCTCCTACGAGCAGTACTTC
CDR3: CASRRDRAFSYEQYF

length: 17
size: -
D: TRBD1
V: TRBV6-4
J: TRBJ2-7
DNA: TGTGCCAGCAGTGTAAAGATGGGGACAGTCGGTTCCTACGAGCAGTACTTC
CDR3: CASSVKMGTVGSYEQYF

length: 17
size: -
D: TRBD2
V: TRBV7-3
J: TRBJ2-3
DNA: TGTGCCAGCAGCTCTTTACCCCCGGGACTAGCACCAGATACGCAGTATTTT
CDR3: CASSSLPPGLAPDTQYF

length: 14
size: -
D: -
V: TRBV6-6
J: TRBJ1-5
DNA: TGTGCCAGCATCAGGTATGGGAGCAATCAGCCCCCGCATTTT
CDR3: CASIRYGSNQPPHF

length: 16
size: -
D: TRBD2
V: TRBV6-5
J: TRBJ2-1
DNA: TGTGCCAGCAGTTACTTCCCTAGCGGGGGGGACAATGAGCAGTTCTTC
CDR3: CASSYFPSGGDNEQFF

length: 15
size: once
D: TRBD1
V: TRBV29-1
J: TRBJ1-1
DNA: TGCAGCGTTGAGCCCCGGGACAGGGTGAGCACTGAAGCTTTCTTT
CDR3: CSVEPRDRVSTEAFF

length: 17
size: -
D: TRBD2
V: TRBV5-1
J: TRBJ2-3
DNA: TGCGCCAGCAGCTACGGGACTAGCGGGGGGACGACAGATACGCAGTATTTT
CDR3: CASSYGTSGGTTDTQYF

length: 12
size: once
D: -
V: TRBV7-9
J: TRBJ2-6
DNA: TGTGCCAGTATCTCTGGGGCCAACGTCCTGACTTTC
CDR3: CASISGANVLTF

length: 16
size: -
D: TRBD2
V: TRBV4-1
J: TRBJ2-3
DNA: TGCGCCAGCAGCCAAGATGGAGCGGGGCCCACAGATACGCAGTATTTT
CDR3: CASSQDGAGPTDTQYF

length: 13
size: -
D: -
V: TRBV18
J: TRBJ2-7
DNA: TGTGCCAGCTCACTAGCTAGAGCCTACGAGCAGTACTTC
CDR3: CASSLARAYEQYF

length: 15
size: -
D: TRBD1
V: TRBV27
J: TRBJ2-5
DNA: TGTGCCAGCAGAGCCTGGGACAGTATTCAAGAGACCCAGTACTTC
CDR3: CASRAWDSIQETQYF

length: 15
size: -
D: TRBD1
V: TRBV6-1
J: TRBJ2-7
DNA: TGTGCCAGCAGTGAAACCGACAGGGTCGAGTACGAGCAGTACTTC
CDR3: CASSETDRVEYEQYF

length: 16
size: -
D: TRBD1
V: TRBV7-3
J: TRBJ2-1
DNA: TGTGCCAGCAGCCCTTTGACAGGGAATGAGTACAATGAGCAGTTCTTC
CDR3: CASSPLTGNEYNEQFF

length: 16
size: few
D: TRBD1
V: TRBV5-1
J: TRBJ2-5
DNA: TGCGCCAGCAGCGGCCGGGACAGGGCTCCCCAAGAGACCCAGTACTTC
CDR3: CASSGRDRAPQETQYF

length: 13
size: -
D: TRBD1
V: TRBV29-1
J: TRBJ1-1
DNA: TGCAGCGCTGCACGTCGGGACAGGGATAAAGCTTTCTTT
CDR3: CSAARRDRDKAFF

length: 17
size: -
D: TRBD1
V: TRBV27
J: TRBJ1-1
DNA: TGTGCCAGCAGTTCCCTGGGACAGGGGGCGCGGGGCACTGAAGCTTTCTTT
CDR3: CASSSLGQGARGTEAFF

length: 13
size: -
D: -
V: TRBV5-1
J: TRBJ2-1
DNA: TGCGCCAGCAGCACGGACAGTCACAATGAGCAGTTCTTC
CDR3: CASSTDSHNEQFF

length: 17
size: -
D: TRBD1
V: TRBV4-1
J: TRBJ1-2
DNA: TGCGCCAGCAGCCAAGCCCACGGGGACAGGGTTTTGAATGGCTACACCTTC
CDR3: CASSQAHGDRVLNGYTF

length: 15
size: -
D: TRBD1
V: TRBV6-5
J: TRBJ2-7
DNA: TGTGCCAGCAGTTTACGACAGGGTAGGGCTTACGAGCAGTACTTC
CDR3: CASSLRQGRAYEQYF

length: 15
size: few
D: -
V: TRBV4-1
J: TRBJ1-1
DNA: TGCGCCAGCAGCCTCTCAGGGGCGGGGGGAGGTGAAGCTTTCTTT
CDR3: CASSLSGAGGGEAFF

length: 14
size: -
D: -
V: TRBV6-1
J: TRBJ1-5
DNA: TGTGCCAGCAGTGAAGGTTACACTACCCAGCCCCAGCATTTT
CDR3: CASSEGYTTQPQHF

length: 14
size: -
D: -
V: TRBV6-5
J: TRBJ2-7
DNA: TGTGCCAGCAGCCCCACAGGGTGGAGGAACGAGCAGTACTTC
CDR3: CASSPTGWRNEQYF

length: 17
size: -
D: TRBD2
V: TRBV11-1
J: TRBJ2-7
DNA: TGTGCCAGCAGAGCGACTAGCGGGGGTCCCTGGGCCTACGAGCAGTACTTC
CDR3: CASRATSGGPWAYEQYF

length: 14
size: -
D: TRBD1
V: TRBV7-3
J: TRBJ2-1
DNA: TGTGCCAGCAGCCCCATGGACAGGAACAATGAGCAGTTCTTC
CDR3: CASSPMDRNNEQFF

length: 14
size: -
D: TRBD1
V: TRBV28
J: TRBJ1-4
DNA: TGTGCCAGCAGCTCGGACAGGGGCCATGAAAAACTGTTTTTT
CDR3: CASSSDRGHEKLFF

length: 15
size: -
D: -
V: TRBV19
J: TRBJ2-4
DNA: TGTGCCAGTAGTATGGGAACAGGGCGTTTCAACATTCAGTACTTC
CDR3: CASSMGTGRFNIQYF

length: 12
size: once
D: -
V: TRBV29-1
J: TRBJ2-3
DNA: TGCAGCCGCGCGCGGAGCACAGATACGCAGTATTTT
CDR3: CSRARSTDTQYF